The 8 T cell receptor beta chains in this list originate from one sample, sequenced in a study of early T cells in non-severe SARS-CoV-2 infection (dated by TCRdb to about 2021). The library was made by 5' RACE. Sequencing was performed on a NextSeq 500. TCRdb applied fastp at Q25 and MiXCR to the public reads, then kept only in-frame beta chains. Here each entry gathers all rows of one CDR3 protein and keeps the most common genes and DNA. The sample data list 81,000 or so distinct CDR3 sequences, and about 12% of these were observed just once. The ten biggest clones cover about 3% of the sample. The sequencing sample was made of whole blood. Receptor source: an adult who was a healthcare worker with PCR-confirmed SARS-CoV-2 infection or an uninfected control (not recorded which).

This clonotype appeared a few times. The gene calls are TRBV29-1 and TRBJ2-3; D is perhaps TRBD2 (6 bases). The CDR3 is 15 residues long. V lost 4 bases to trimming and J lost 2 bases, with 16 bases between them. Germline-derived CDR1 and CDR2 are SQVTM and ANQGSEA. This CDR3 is CSVGGERAPTDTQYF. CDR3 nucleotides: TGCAGCGTTGGTGGGGAGCGGGCCCCCACAGATACGCAGTATTTT.

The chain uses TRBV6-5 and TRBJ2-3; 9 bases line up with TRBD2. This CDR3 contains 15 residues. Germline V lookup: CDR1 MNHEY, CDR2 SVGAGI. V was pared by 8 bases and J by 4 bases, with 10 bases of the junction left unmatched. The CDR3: CASRSGTSRADTQYF. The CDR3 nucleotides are TGTGCCAGCCGCTCCGGGACTAGCAGAGCAGATACGCAGTATTTT.

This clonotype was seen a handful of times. The CDR3 reads CASSQAGNTIYF. CDR3 in DNA: TGTGCCAGCAGCCAAGCCGGAAACACCATATATTTT. The chain is built from TRBV3-1 and TRBJ1-3; no reliable D call. Trimming shortened V by 1 base and J by 4 bases, and 2 bases separated the two germline ends. CDR3 size: 12 residues. Looked up from germline, CDR1 is LGHDT and CDR2 is YNNKEL (reference sequence). Supplemented by reference TRBV3-1 and TRBJ1-3, the full variable domain reads DTAVSQTPKYLVTQMGNDKSIKCEQNLGHDTMYWYKQDSKKFLKIMFSYNNKELIINETVPNRFSPKSPDKAHLNLHINSLELGDSAVYFCASSQAGNTIYFGEGSWLTVV.

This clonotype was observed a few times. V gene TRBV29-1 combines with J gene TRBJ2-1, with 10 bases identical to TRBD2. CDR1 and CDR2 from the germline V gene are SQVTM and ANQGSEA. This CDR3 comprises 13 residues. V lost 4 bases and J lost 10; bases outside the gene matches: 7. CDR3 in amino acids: CSVGSGGASEQFF. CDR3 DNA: TGCAGCGTTGGGAGCGGGGGGGCTTCGGAGCAGTTCTTC.

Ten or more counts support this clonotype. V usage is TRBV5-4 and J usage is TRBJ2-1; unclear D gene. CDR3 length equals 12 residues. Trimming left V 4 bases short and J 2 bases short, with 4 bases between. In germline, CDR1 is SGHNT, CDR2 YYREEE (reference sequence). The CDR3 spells CASSRTYNEQFF. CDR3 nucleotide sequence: TGTGCCAGCAGCCGGACCTACAATGAGCAGTTCTTC.

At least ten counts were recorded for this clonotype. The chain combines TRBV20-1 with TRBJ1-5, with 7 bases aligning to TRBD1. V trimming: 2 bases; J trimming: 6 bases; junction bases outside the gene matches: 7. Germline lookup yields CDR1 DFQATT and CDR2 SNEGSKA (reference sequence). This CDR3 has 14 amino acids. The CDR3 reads CSARRSAGGQPQHF. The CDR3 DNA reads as TGCAGTGCTAGAAGGTCGGCAGGGGGTCAGCCCCAGCATTTT.

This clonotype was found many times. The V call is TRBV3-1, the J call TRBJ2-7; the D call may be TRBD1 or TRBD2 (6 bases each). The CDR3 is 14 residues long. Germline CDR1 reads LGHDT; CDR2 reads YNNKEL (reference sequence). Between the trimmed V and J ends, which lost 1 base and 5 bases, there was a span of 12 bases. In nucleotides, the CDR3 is TGTGCCAGCAGCCAAGGTCCGGGGGCGGACGAGCAGTACTTC. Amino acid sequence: CASSQGPGADEQYF.

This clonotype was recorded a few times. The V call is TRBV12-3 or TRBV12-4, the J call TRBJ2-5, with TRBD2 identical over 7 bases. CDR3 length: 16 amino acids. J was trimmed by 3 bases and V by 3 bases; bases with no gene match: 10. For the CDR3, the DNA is TGTGCCAGCAGTTTTAGGGACGCGGGAGTGAAAGAGACCCAGTACTTC. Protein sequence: CASSFRDAGVKETQYF.